Following are 26 T cell receptor beta chains from one sample sequenced in a study of cytomegalovirus exposure and HLA in healthy donors. 60 Vbeta and 13 Jbeta primers were used in PCR. Some clones are missing from TCRdb's copy, which holds only in-frame ones; the method was immunoSEQ multiplex PCR. The sample carries 95,000 to 150,000 clones, roughly 80% recorded once. Sample: PBMCs. These receptors all come from a woman between 35 and 50 years old in good health and CMV-seronegative.

This clone was detected a few times. This chain connects TRBV5-8 to TRBJ2-1; a weak D match, TRBD2 (6 bases). This CDR3 comprises 14 residues. With 0 bases removed from V and 7 bases from J, the gap between germline ends came to 11 bases. CDR1 is SGHTS and CDR2 is YDEGEE in the germline V gene. The CDR3 DNA is TGTGCCAGCAGCTTGGAAATAGGAGGGAATGAGCAGTTCTTC. Protein sequence: CASSLEIGGNEQFF.

The genes are TRBV6-5 and TRBJ1-2, with 8 bases matching TRBD1. CDR1 and CDR2 (germline): MNHEY, SVGAGI. J gave up 7 bases and V 5 bases, and 9 bases lay outside the gene matches. The CDR3 sequence is 14 residues long. CDR3 in DNA: TGTGCCAGCAGTCCTGACAGGGGCGGAGCTGGCTACACCTTC. It encodes CASSPDRGGAGYTF.

A remark on this clone: Other DNA sequences in this specimen translate into the identical CDR3. The V call is TRBV5-6, the J call TRBJ1-5; the D is unclear. The CDR3 contains 13 residues. Germline CDR1 and CDR2: SGHDT and YYEEEE. Trimming left V 2 bases short and J 2 bases short, with 5 bases between. The CDR3 DNA follows: TGTGCCAGCAGCTTAGCGGGCAATCAGCCCCAGCATTTT. Its protein product is CASSLAGNQPQHF. Drawing the rest from reference TRBV5-6 and TRBJ1-5, the complete variable domain is DAGVTQSPTHLIKTRGQQVTLRCSPKSGHDTVSWYQQALGQGPQFIFQYYEEEERQRGNFPDRFSGHQFPNYSSELNVNALLLGDSALYLCASSLAGNQPQHFGDGTRLSIL.

This chain uses TRBV19 with TRBJ1-3; TRBD1 matches 8 bases. Trimming removed 6 bases from V and 2 bases from J; junction bases left unmatched: 6. Germline CDR1 and CDR2: LNHDA and SQIVND (reference sequence). The CDR3 is made up of 15 amino acids. CDR3 sequence: CASSPQGDAGNTIYF. The CDR3 bases are TGTGCCAGTAGCCCACAGGGGGATGCTGGAAACACCATATATTTT.

The V gene is TRBV7-3, the J gene TRBJ2-2, with unresolved D. CDR1 and CDR2 (germline): SGHTA, FQGTGA. The CDR3 runs 12 residues. V dropped 5 bases and J dropped 4 bases, with 5 bases sitting between them. The chain's CDR3 is CASSTSTGELFF. The DNA for the CDR3 is TGTGCCAGCAGCACAAGCACCGGGGAGCTGTTTTTT.

The chain couples TRBV5-1 to TRBJ2-6; 9 nucleotides match TRBD1. The CDR3 is 19 residues long. V was clipped by 0 bases and J by 0 bases; unmatched bases: 7. CDR1 and CDR2 (germline): SGHRS, YFSETQ. Written as DNA, the CDR3 is TGCGCCAGCAGCTTGGTTACCGGGACAGGGACCTCTGGGGCCAACGTCCTGACTTTC. As protein: CASSLVTGTGTSGANVLTF.

The chain is built from TRBV27 and TRBJ2-7; D call uncertain. The CDR3 is 9 residues long. Germline CDR1 and CDR2: MNHEY and SMNVEV (reference sequence). Trimming shortened V by 8 bases and J by 7 bases, and 6 bases separated the two germline ends. The chain's CDR3 is CASAREQYF. CDR3 DNA sequence: TGTGCCAGCGCGCGGGAGCAGTACTTC.

The chain combines TRBV30 with TRBJ2-7, with 7 bases fitting TRBD2. Germline V lookup: CDR1 GTSNPN, CDR2 SVGIG (reference sequence). V lost 0 bases and J lost 3; bases outside the gene matches: 5. There are 14 residues in the CDR3. In nucleotides, the CDR3 is TGTGCCTGGAGTGTACTCGGCGGGAGCTACGAGCAGTACTTC. As protein: CAWSVLGGSYEQYF. The entire variable domain, with the rest obtained from reference TRBV30 and TRBJ2-7, is as follows: SQTIHQWPATLVQPVGSPLSLECTVEGTSNPNLYWYRQAAGRGLQLLFYSVGIGQISSEVPQNLSASRPQDRQFILSSKKLLLSDSGFYLCAWSVLGGSYEQYFGPGTRLTVT.

The chain joins TRBV5-1 to TRBJ2-3; 7 nucleotides agree with TRBD1. The CDR3 spans 14 residues. V dropped 4 bases and J dropped 9; count of bases not matched to a gene: 11. Per germline, CDR1 SGHRS and CDR2 YFSETQ. As DNA, the CDR3 is TGCGCCAGCAGCCGGGGACAGCAAATAAACACGCAGTATTTT. This translates into CASSRGQQINTQYF.

The chain uses TRBV28 and TRBJ2-7; TRBD2 aligns across 7 bases. Germline CDR1 is MDHEN and CDR2 is SYDVKM. The CDR3 has 14 amino acids. J lost 6 bases, V lost 2 bases, and 7 bases had no gene match. The CDR3 loop reads CASSLARREGEQYF. The DNA of the CDR3 is TGTGCCAGCAGTTTAGCGAGAAGGGAGGGCGAGCAGTACTTC.

The rearrangement uses TRBV7-2 and TRBJ1-4; 7 positions agree with TRBD1. The junction had 9 bases not matched to a gene; V was cut back by 5 bases and J by 6 bases. CDR1 is SGHTA and CDR2 is FQGNSA in the germline V gene. The CDR3 consists of 15 residues. CDR3 coding DNA: TGTGCCAGCAGCGGCGACAGGGCCGGGGATGAAAAACTGTTTTTT. Translating it yields CASSGDRAGDEKLFF.

J is TRBJ1-5 and V is TRBV4-1; possible D gene TRBD1, 6 bases. Deletions cut 0 bases from V and 5 bases from J, with 17 bases between. The CDR3 length is 17 residues. Germline CDR1 reads MGHRA; CDR2 reads YSYEKL. The CDR3 sequence is CASSQDIYGRGHQPQHF. In DNA form, the CDR3 reads TGCGCCAGCAGCCAAGATATATATGGCAGGGGCCATCAGCCCCAGCATTTT.

The chain combines TRBV11-1 with TRBJ1-2; D uncertain. This CDR3 comprises 13 residues. Trimming left V 3 bases short and J 0 bases short, with 5 bases between. CDR1 SGHAT and CDR2 FQDESV come from the germline V gene (reference sequence). The CDR3 region is CASSFKTNYGYTF. CDR3 nucleotides: TGTGCCAGCAGCTTTAAAACTAACTATGGCTACACCTTC. The full variable domain, in which reference TRBV11-1 and TRBJ1-2 provide the parts outside the CDR3, is EAEVAQSPRYKITEKSQAVAFWCDPISGHATLYWYRQILGQGPELLVQFQDESVVDDSQLPKDRFSAERLKGVDSTLKIQPAELGDSAMYLCASSFKTNYGYTFGSGTRLTVV.

The rearrangement uses TRBV6-5 and TRBJ2-1; TRBD2 might be the D (6 bases). V lost 8 bases and J 6 bases, leaving 14 bases between the germline ends. The CDR3 is made up of 13 amino acids. Germline values: CDR1 MNHEY, CDR2 SVGAGI. The CDR3 DNA follows: TGTGCCAGCCGAACCGGGGGTGGCAATGAGCAGTTCTTC. This gives the protein CASRTGGGNEQFF.

This clone was seen a single time. The V call is TRBV6-1, the J call TRBJ1-2, with D perhaps matching TRBD1 (6 bases). With 5 bases removed from V and 3 bases from J, the gap between germline ends came to 13 bases. Germline V CDR1 and CDR2: MNHNS, SASEGT. The CDR3 is 14 amino acids. The CDR3 DNA sequence: TGTGCCAGCAGTCCCGGCACAGGGTACTATGGCTACACCTTC. Amino acid sequence: CASSPGTGYYGYTF.

The chain recombines TRBV11-2 with TRBJ2-1; TRBD2 matches at 11 bases. Per germline, CDR1 SGHAT and CDR2 FQNNGV. This CDR3 is built from 16 residues. J was trimmed by 3 bases and V by 2 bases; bases with no gene match: 3. CDR3 bases: TGTGCCAGCAGCTTAAATCTAGCGGGAGGCTACAATGAGCAGTTCTTC. Translation: CASSLNLAGGYNEQFF.

This rearrangement joins TRBV27 to TRBJ1-1, with D unresolved. The CDR3 contains 16 residues. Germline assignment: CDR1 MNHEY and CDR2 SMNVEV (reference sequence). V lost 4 bases and J lost 0, with 15 bases in between. The CDR3 sequence: CASSSFRSLLNTEAFF. As DNA, the CDR3 is TGTGCCAGCAGTTCCTTTAGATCCCTCTTGAACACTGAAGCTTTCTTT.

A single count supports this clone. V gene TRBV30 combines with J gene TRBJ1-2; D is ambiguous. V lost 5 bases and J 7 bases, leaving 14 bases between the germline ends. There are 12 residues in the CDR3. From germline, CDR1 is GTSNPN and CDR2 SVGIG (reference sequence). The CDR3 loop is CAWEPGLGGYTF. Written as DNA, the CDR3 is TGTGCCTGGGAGCCCGGGTTGGGTGGCTACACCTTC.

The CDR3 reads CASREPAGNTIYF. Written as DNA, the CDR3 is TGTGCCAGCAGGGAACCTGCGGGGAACACCATATATTTT. V is TRBV14 and J is TRBJ1-3; D gene ambiguous. There are 13 residues in the CDR3. V lost 6 bases to trimming and J lost 7 bases, with 13 bases between them. Germline CDR1 reads SGHDN; CDR2 reads FVKESK.

V usage is TRBV11-2 and J usage is TRBJ2-1; 8 nucleotides line up with TRBD2. The CDR3 is made up of 13 amino acids. J gave up 16 bases and V 1 base, and 9 bases lay outside the gene matches. In germline, CDR1 is SGHAT, CDR2 FQNNGV. This CDR3 is CASSLAGGRLEFF. Written as DNA, the CDR3 is TGTGCCAGCAGCTTAGCGGGGGGGCGTCTTGAATTCTTC.

This sequence joins TRBV7-8 and TRBJ2-1, with 9 positions matching TRBD2. Germline trimming cut 5 bases from V and 6 bases from J; bases unmatched to any gene: 11. Germline loops: CDR1 SGHVS, CDR2 FQNEAQ. CDR3 length: 16 amino acids. CDR3 sequence: CASSPPWREGLNEQFF. The CDR3 DNA reads TGTGCCAGCAGCCCCCCTTGGCGGGAGGGTCTCAATGAGCAGTTCTTC.

This sequence joins TRBV12-5 and TRBJ2-7, with 8 bases lining up with TRBD1. J gave up 4 bases and V 7 bases, and 6 bases lay outside the gene matches. From germline, CDR1 is LGHNT and CDR2 FRNRAP. This CDR3 is built from 13 residues. CDR3 loop: CASEWGTGYEQYF. The CDR3 DNA reads as TGTGCTAGTGAGTGGGGGACAGGTTACGAGCAGTACTTC.

J is TRBJ1-2 and V is TRBV10-3, with a tentative D call TRBD1 (5 bases). Trimming removed 2 bases at V and 2 bases at J, with 21 bases between. In germline, CDR1 is ENHRY, CDR2 SYGVKD. The CDR3 runs 18 residues. CDR3 residues: CAISEGPGRAVGNYGYTF. CDR3 DNA sequence: TGTGCCATCAGTGAGGGGCCCGGCAGGGCAGTGGGGAACTATGGCTACACCTTC.

The chain uses TRBV27 and TRBJ2-2; 9 nucleotides align to TRBD1. V trimming: 2 bases; J trimming: 1 base; junction bases outside the gene matches: 11. CDR3 length: 19 residues. The germline V gene has CDR1 MNHEY and CDR2 SMNVEV (reference sequence). The DNA of the CDR3 is TGTGCCAGCAGTTTAGGGGTCGGGGGGACAGGGATGAACACCGGGGAGCTGTTTTTT. Protein: CASSLGVGGTGMNTGELFF.

This chain uses TRBV10-3 with TRBJ1-1, with 7 bases fitting TRBD1. This CDR3 has 15 amino acids. The germline CDR1 and CDR2 sequences are ENHRY and SYGVKD. Germline trimming cut 7 bases from V and 4 bases from J; bases unmatched to any gene: 12. The CDR3 is CAIKDPQGEGTEAFF. CDR3 DNA sequence: TGTGCCATCAAAGATCCCCAGGGGGAAGGCACTGAAGCTTTCTTT.

The J gene is TRBJ2-3, the V gene TRBV7-3; TRBD2 might be the D (6 bases). Trimming removed 5 bases at V and 5 bases at J, with 26 bases between. Germline CDR1 SGHTA, CDR2 FQGTGA. There are 18 residues in the CDR3. CDR3 residues: CASSAHFGERTTEDTQYF. The CDR3 DNA sequence: TGTGCCAGCAGCGCCCATTTTGGTGAGCGGACTACTGAAGATACGCAGTATTTT.